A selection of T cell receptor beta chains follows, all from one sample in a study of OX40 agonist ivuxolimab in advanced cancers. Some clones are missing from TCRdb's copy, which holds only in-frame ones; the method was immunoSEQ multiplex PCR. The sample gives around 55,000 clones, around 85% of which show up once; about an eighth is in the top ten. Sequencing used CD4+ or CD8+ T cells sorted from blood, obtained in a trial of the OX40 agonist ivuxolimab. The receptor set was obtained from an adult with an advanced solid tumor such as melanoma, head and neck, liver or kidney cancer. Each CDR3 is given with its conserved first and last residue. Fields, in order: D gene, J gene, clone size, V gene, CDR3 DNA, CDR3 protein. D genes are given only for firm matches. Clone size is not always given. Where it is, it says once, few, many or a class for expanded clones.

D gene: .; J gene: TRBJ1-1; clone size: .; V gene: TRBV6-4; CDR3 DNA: TGTGCCAGCAGTGATAAGGGATTAGGGACTGAAGCTTTCTTT; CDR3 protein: CASSDKGLGTEAFF
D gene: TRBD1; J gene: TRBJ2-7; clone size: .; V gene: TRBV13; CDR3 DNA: TGTGCCAGCAGCGATCCAGGGGACAGGCCCTCCCTCGAGCAGTACTTC; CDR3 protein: CASSDPGDRPSLEQYF
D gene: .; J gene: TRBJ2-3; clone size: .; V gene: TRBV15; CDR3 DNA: TGTGCCACCAGCAGAAGGGAACAGTCCCCCACAGATACGCAGTATTTT; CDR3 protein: CATSRREQSPTDTQYF
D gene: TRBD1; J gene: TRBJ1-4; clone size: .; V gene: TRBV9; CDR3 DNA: TGTGCCAGCAGCACAGGGGGCGGTGGTGAAAAACTGTTTTTT; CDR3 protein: CASSTGGGGEKLFF
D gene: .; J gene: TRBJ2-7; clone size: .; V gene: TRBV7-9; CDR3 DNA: TGTGCCAGCAGCCCAGGACAGCCTTCCTACGAGCAGTACTTC; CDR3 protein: CASSPGQPSYEQYF
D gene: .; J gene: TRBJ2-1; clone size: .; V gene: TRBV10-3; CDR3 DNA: TGTGCCAGCAATGAGCAGTTCTTC; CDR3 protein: CASNEQFF
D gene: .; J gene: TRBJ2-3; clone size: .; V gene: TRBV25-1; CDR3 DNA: TGTGCCAGCAGTGGAGCAGATACGCAGTATTTT; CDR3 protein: CASSGADTQYF
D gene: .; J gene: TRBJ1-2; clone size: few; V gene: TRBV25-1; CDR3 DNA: TGTGCCAGCAGTGAATGGGGTGTGGACTATGGCTACACCTTC; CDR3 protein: CASSEWGVDYGYTF
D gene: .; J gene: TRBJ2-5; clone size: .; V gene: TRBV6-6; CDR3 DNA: TGTGCCAGCAGTTACGCCGGGGATCAAGAGACCCAGTACTTC; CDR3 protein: CASSYAGDQETQYF
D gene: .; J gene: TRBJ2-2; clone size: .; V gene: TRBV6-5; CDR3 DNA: TGTGCCAGCAGTTACGAGGACACCGGGGAGCTGTTTTTT; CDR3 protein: CASSYEDTGELFF
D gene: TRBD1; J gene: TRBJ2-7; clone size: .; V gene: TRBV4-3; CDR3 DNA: TGCGCCAGCAGCCAAGGGACAGGGGGGGCCTACGAGCAGTACTTC; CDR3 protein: CASSQGTGGAYEQYF
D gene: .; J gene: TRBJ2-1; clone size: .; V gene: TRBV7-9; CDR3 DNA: TGTGCCAGCAGCCTGGAGTCCTACAATGAGCAGTTCTTC; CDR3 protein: CASSLESYNEQFF
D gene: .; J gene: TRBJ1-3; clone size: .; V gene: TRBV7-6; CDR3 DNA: TGTGCCAGCAGCCCTACATGGGGTGGGTTAAACACCATATATTTT; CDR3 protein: CASSPTWGGLNTIYF
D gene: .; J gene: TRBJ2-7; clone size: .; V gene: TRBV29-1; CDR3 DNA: TGCAGCGTCCGGGGGGACACAGGGTCCGGGTCCTACGAGCAGTACTTC; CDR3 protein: CSVRGDTGSGSYEQYF
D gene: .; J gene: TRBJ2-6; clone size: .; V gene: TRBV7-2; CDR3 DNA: TGTGCCAGCAGCTTCATGGGGTTCTCTGGGGCCAACGTCCTGACTTTC; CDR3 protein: CASSFMGFSGANVLTF
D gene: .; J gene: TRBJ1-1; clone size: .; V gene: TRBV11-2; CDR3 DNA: TGTGCCAGCAGCTCCCCTACAGCAGGGGCGACCATGAACACTGAAGCTTTCTTT; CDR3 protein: CASSSPTAGATMNTEAFF
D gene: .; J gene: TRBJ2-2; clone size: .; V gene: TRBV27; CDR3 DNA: TGTGCCAGCAGTTTGGGGACCACTCGGACCGGGGAGCTGTTTTTT; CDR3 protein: CASSLGTTRTGELFF
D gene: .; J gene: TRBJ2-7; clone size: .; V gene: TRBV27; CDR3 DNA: TGTGCCAGCAGTTTCACCCCGACAGCTTACGAGCAGTACTTC; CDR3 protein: CASSFTPTAYEQYF
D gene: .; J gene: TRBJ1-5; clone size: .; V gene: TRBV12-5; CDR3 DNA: TGTGCTAGTGGTTTGGGTGATCAGCCCCAGCATTTT; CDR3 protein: CASGLGDQPQHF
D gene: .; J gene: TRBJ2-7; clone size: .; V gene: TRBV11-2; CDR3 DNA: TGTGCCAGCAGCTTGGACTACGAGCAGTACTTC; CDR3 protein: CASSLDYEQYF
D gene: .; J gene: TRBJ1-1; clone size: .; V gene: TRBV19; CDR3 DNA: TGTGCCAGTAGTATAGATCTTGAGGGGATGGGAGCTTTCTTT; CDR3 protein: CASSIDLEGMGAFF
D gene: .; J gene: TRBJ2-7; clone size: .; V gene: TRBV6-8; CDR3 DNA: TGTGCCAGCAGTTCCTACTACGAGCAGTACTTC; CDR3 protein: CASSSYYEQYF
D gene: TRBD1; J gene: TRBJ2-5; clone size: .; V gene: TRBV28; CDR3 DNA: TGTGCCAGCAGTCCCCTGACAGGGATTAACCAAGAGACCCAGTACTTC; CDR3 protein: CASSPLTGINQETQYF
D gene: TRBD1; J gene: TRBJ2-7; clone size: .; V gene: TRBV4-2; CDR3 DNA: TGTGCCAGCAGCCAAGAGGGACAGGGAGGGCTCTACGAGCAGTACTTC; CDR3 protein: CASSQEGQGGLYEQYF
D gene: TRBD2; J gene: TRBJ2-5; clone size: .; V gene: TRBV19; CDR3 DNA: TGTGCCAGTAGTACCCCGGGACTAGGAGGCCGAGAGACCCAGTACTTC; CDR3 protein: CASSTPGLGGRETQYF
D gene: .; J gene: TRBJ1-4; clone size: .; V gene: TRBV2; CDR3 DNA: TGTGCCTGCAGCGCAGGGATCGGAAAACTGTTTTTT; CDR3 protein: CACSAGIGKLFF
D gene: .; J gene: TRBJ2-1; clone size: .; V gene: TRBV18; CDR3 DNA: TGTGCCAGCTCATATACCCGGGGCCAGCCCTACAATGAGCAGTTCTTC; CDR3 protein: CASSYTRGQPYNEQFF
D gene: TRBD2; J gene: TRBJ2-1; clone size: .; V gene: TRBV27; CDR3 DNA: TGTGCCAGCAGTTTATTAGCGGGGGGGCCCTACAATGAGCAGTTCTTC; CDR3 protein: CASSLLAGGPYNEQFF
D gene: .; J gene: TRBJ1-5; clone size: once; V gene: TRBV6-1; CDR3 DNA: TGTGCCAGCAGTGAGGGTCAGCCCCAGCATTTT; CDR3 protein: CASSEGQPQHF
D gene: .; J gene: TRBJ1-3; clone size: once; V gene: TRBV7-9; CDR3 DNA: TGTGCCAGCAGCTCCGGGGGGACTTGGAACACCATATATTTT; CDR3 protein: CASSSGGTWNTIYF
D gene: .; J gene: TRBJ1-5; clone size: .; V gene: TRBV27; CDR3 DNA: TGTGCCAGCGGACCCCAGGGATTCAATCAGCCCCAGCATTTT; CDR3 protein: CASGPQGFNQPQHF
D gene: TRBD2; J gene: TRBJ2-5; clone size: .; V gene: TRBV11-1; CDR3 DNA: TGTGCCAGCAGCCCCGAAGGGGGAGCGGGGGAGCAAGAGACCCAGTACTTC; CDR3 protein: CASSPEGGAGEQETQYF
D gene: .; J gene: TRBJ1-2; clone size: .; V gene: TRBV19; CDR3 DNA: TGTGCCAGTAGTATAAGTCACCGGTATGGCTACACCTTC; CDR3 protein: CASSISHRYGYTF
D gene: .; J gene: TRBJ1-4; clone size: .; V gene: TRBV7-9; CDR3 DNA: TGTGCCAGCAGCTTAGGTCGCAGCACCATTGCAACTAATGAAAAACTGTTTTTT; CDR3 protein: CASSLGRSTIATNEKLFF
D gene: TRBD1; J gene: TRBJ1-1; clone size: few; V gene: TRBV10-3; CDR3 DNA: TGTGCCATCAGTCCACCGACAGGGGGAGCTTTCTTT; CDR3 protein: CAISPPTGGAFF
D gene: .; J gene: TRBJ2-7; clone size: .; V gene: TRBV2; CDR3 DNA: TGTGCCAGCAGTGTAGTAGTGGAATACGAGCAGTACTTC; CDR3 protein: CASSVVVEYEQYF
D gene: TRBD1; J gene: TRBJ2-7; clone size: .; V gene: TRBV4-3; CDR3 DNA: TGCGCCAGCAGCCAAGGGGGGGGACAGGGGGCCTACGAGCAGTACTTC; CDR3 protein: CASSQGGGQGAYEQYF
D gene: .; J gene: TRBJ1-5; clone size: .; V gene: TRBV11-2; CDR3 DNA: TGTGCCAGCAGCTTGGGGGCTGGACAGCCCCAGCATTTT; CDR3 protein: CASSLGAGQPQHF
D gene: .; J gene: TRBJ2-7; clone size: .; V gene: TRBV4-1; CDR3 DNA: TGCGCCAGCAGCCCCCGGGCACTCTACGAGCAGTACTTC; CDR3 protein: CASSPRALYEQYF
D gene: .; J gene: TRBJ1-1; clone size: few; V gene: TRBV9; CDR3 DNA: TGTGCCAGCAGCGGTGGGGATAACACTGAAGCTTTCTTT; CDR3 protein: CASSGGDNTEAFF
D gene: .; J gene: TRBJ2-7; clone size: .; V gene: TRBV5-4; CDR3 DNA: TGTGCCAGCAGCTTGCGGGCAGGGAGCTCCTACGAGCAGTACTTC; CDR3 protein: CASSLRAGSSYEQYF
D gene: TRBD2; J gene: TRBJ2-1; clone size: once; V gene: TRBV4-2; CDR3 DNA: TGTGCCAGCAGCCAAGGTACTTCGGGGGGGGCTGATGAGCAGTTCTTC; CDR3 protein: CASSQGTSGGADEQFF
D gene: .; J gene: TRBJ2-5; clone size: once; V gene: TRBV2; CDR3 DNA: TGTGCCAGCAGTCCTACAGGTTTGGAGACCCAGTACTTC; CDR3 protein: CASSPTGLETQYF
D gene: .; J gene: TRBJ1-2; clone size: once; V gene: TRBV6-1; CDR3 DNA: TGTGCCAGCAGACTGCTTAGCCCAGGAATCACCTTC; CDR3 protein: CASRLLSPGITF
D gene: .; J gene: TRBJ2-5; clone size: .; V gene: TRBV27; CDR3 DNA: TGTGCCAGCAGTTTAAGGACTGGGGCTTATTGGACCCAGTACTTC; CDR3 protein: CASSLRTGAYWTQYF
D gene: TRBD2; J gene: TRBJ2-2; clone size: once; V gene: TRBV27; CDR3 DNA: TGTGCCAGCAGTTCCACCGGGACTAGTGGTTTCACCGGGGAGCTGTTTTTT; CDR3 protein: CASSSTGTSGFTGELFF
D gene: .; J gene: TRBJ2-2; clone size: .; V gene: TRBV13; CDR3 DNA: TGTGCCAGCAGCTTAGTTTACAGCTTGGACACCGGGGAGCTGTTTTTT; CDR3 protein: CASSLVYSLDTGELFF
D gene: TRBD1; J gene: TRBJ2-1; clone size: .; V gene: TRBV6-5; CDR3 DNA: TGTGCCAGCAGTGGGACAGGGTCCGATGAGCAGTTCTTC; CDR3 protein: CASSGTGSDEQFF
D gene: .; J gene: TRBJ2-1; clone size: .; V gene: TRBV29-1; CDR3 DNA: TGCAGCGTTGAGGACAGCAGAACTTCCTACAATGAGCAGTTCTTC; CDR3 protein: CSVEDSRTSYNEQFF
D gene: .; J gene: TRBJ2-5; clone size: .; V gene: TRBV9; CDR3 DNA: TGTGCCAGCAGCGATCCGGGACACGGCGGAACAGCGGGCCAAGAGACCCAGTACTTC; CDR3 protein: CASSDPGHGGTAGQETQYF
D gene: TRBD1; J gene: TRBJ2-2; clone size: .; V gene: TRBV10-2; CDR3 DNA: TGCGCCAGCAGAGACGGGACAGGGGCGAACACCGGGGAGCTGTTTTTT; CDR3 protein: CASRDGTGANTGELFF
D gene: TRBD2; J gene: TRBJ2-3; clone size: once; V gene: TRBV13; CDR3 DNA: TGTGCCAGCAGCTCCCCGGGAGGGCCTAGCACAGATACGCAGTATTTT; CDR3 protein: CASSSPGGPSTDTQYF
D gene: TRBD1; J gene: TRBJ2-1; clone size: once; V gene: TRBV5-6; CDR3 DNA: TGTGCCAGCGACAGGGGGGGGTACAATGAGCAGTTCTTC; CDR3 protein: CASDRGGYNEQFF
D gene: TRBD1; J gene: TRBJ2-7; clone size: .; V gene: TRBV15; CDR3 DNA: TGTGCCACCAGCCGGTACCGGGACAGGGAACTCAACGAGCAGTACTTC; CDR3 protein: CATSRYRDRELNEQYF
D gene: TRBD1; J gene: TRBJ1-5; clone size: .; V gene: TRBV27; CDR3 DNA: TGTGCCAGCAGTTCCACAGGGGGAGGGCAGCCCCAGCATTTT; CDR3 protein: CASSSTGGGQPQHF
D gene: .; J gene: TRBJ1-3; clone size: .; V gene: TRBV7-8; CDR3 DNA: TGTGCCAGCAGCTTAGGAGGAGTCCCTATTTTT; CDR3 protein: CASSLGGVPIF
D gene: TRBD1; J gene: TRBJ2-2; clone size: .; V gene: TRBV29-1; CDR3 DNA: TGCAGCGTACAAAGCACAGGGGGGTACACCGGGGAGCTGTTTTTT; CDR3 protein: CSVQSTGGYTGELFF